This TCR beta chain was profiled in a study of T cell responses to AZD1222 COVID-19 vaccine. By share, this clone counts as medium-sized. The antigen is not known. Points from the study as a whole: Repertoire samples came only from after the peak T cell response. Variant regions that are unmutated are reportedly the target of nearly half of spike-specific TCRs.

V was clipped by 4 bases and J by 8 bases, with 26 bases between them. The germline V gene encodes CDR1 SQVTM and CDR2 ANQGSEA. The CDR3 consists of 16 residues. Generated by immunoSEQ multiplex PCR, the TCRdb table keeps only in-frame clones and is missing some. The sample records about 69,000 clones, 70% to 90% being singletons. V and J are TRBV29-1 and TRBJ1-2; tentative D call: TRBD1 (5 bases). The sample in question was peripheral blood, obtained 28 days after the second AZD1222 dose. This TCR was recovered from an adult who received the AZD1222 COVID-19 vaccine. CDR3 region: CSVAFPGTLVRDGYTF. The CDR3 nucleotides read TGCAGCGTTGCCTTTCCCGGGACTCTAGTTAGGGACGGCTACACCTTC. Supplemented by reference TRBV29-1 and TRBJ1-2, the full variable domain reads SAVISQKPSRDICQRGTSLTIQCQVDSQVTMMFWYRQQPGQSLTLIATANQGSEATYESGFVIDKFPISRPNLTFSTLTVSNMSPEDSSIYLCSVAFPGTLVRDGYTFGSGTRLTVV.